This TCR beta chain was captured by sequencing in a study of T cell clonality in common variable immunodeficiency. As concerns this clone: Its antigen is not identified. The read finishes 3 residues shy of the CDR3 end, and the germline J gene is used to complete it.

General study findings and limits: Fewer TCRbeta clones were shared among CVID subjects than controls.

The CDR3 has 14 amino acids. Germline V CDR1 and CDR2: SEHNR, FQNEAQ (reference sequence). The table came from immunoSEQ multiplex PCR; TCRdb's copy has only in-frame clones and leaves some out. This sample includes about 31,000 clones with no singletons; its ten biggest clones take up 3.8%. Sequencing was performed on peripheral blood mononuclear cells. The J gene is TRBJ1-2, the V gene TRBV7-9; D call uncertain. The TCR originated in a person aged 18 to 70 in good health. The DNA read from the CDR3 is TGTGCCAGCAGCTCCGACAAGCATTACCACGAC. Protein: CASSSDKHYHD. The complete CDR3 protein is CASSSDKHYHDYTF.